This entry lists 18 T cell receptor beta chains sequenced from one sample in a study of shared clonotypes between healthy human individuals (dated by TCRdb to 2020 to 2021). The library came from the immunoSEQ multiplex PCR assay. TCRdb mirrors the immuneACCESS table, restricted to in-frame sequences. Some clones are absent from its copies; in checked studies, under half trace to an unresolved V gene, and the reason for the others is unknown. For this sample the table gives about 600,000 clones, of which around 97% were detected only once. The top ten constitute about 0.057% of the sample. The sequencing sample was made of naive CD4+ T cells sorted from blood. In the paper's terms, the cell subset or site label means: CD45RA+ positively selected. The origin of the receptors is a woman aged 25 to 39 in good health.

Points on this clone: This sample also contains other DNA sequences that code for the same CDR3. CDR3 region: CASSPGQGSTDTQYF. As DNA, the CDR3 is TGCGCCAGCTCCCCGGGACAGGGAAGCACAGATACGCAGTATTTT. The chain has TRBV5-1 and TRBJ2-3; TRBD1 matches at 9 bases. The germline V gene has CDR1 SGHRS and CDR2 YFSETQ. This CDR3 has 15 residues. V gave up 7 bases and J gave up 0 bases; unmatched junction bases: 6.

The chain couples TRBV14 to TRBJ1-4, with 9 positions matching TRBD1. V shed 4 bases and J 5 bases; nucleotides not matched to a gene: 5. The germline V gene encodes CDR1 SGHDN and CDR2 FVKESK. The CDR3 totals 15 residues. The CDR3 here is CASSLRDRVNEKLFF. As DNA, the CDR3 is TGTGCCAGCAGCCTGCGGGACAGGGTGAATGAAAAACTGTTTTTT.

The rearrangement links TRBV11-2 to TRBJ1-2, with 11 positions matching TRBD1. V dropped 5 bases and J dropped 3; count of bases not matched to a gene: 11. Germline-derived CDR1 and CDR2 are SGHAT and FQNNGV. The CDR3 has 17 amino acids. CDR3 bases: TGTGCCAGCAGCCGACTCCGGGACAGGGGGACCCACTATGGCTACACCTTC. Translating gives CASSRLRDRGTHYGYTF.

The rearrangement joins TRBV5-1 to TRBJ2-4, with TRBD1 matching 7 bases. CDR3 size: 17 residues. Germline CDR1 SGHRS, CDR2 YFSETQ. J gave up 5 bases and V 1 base, and 12 bases lay outside the gene matches. The CDR3 DNA reads TGCGCCAGCAGCTTGCCCCGACAGGGCCCGGGCCAAAACATTCAGTACTTC. Translating it yields CASSLPRQGPGQNIQYF.

V and J are TRBV5-1 and TRBJ2-1; 11 bases align to TRBD2. The CDR3 runs 15 residues. The V segment lost 0 bases and the J segment 7 bases; nucleotides outside the gene matches: 3. The germline V gene encodes CDR1 SGHRS and CDR2 YFSETQ. CDR3 sequence: CASSLAASGRNEQFF. CDR3 bases: TGCGCCAGCAGCTTGGCTGCTAGCGGGAGGAATGAGCAGTTCTTC.

Only one count was recorded for this clone. The genes are TRBV5-1 and TRBJ1-3; no clear D. Germline lookup yields CDR1 SGHRS and CDR2 YFSETQ. CDR3 length: 15 residues. V was cut by 4 bases and J by 4 bases, with 15 bases left in between. CDR3 protein: CASSPGPGTGNTIYF. CDR3 coding DNA: TGCGCCAGCAGCCCGGGTCCGGGTACAGGAAACACCATATATTTT.

This clone was counted between two and nine times. The rearrangement uses TRBV27 and TRBJ1-2, with 9 bases aligning to TRBD1. Per germline, CDR1 MNHEY and CDR2 SMNVEV (reference sequence). The CDR3 consists of 13 residues. J lost 7 bases, V lost 5 bases, and 5 bases had no gene match. The DNA of the CDR3 is TGTGCCAGCAGTCCCGGGACAGGGAGTGGCTACACCTTC. Translation: CASSPGTGSGYTF.

The chain couples TRBV7-6 to TRBJ2-3, with D perhaps TRBD2 (6 bases). With 4 bases removed from V and 1 base from J, the gap between germline ends came to 18 bases. Germline values: CDR1 SGHVS, CDR2 FNYEAQ. CDR3 length equals 17 residues. CDR3 sequence (DNA): TGTGCCAGCAGCTCAAGGGGACTCGGAGTACGCACAGATACGCAGTATTTT. This sequence encodes CASSSRGLGVRTDTQYF.

CDR3: CASSPWAGDSYSGANVLTF. As DNA, the CDR3 is TGTGCCAGCAGCCCTTGGGCGGGGGACTCCTACTCTGGGGCCAACGTCCTGACTTTC. The chain is built from TRBV28 and TRBJ2-6; 7 nucleotides line up with TRBD2. Germline V CDR1 and CDR2: MDHEN, SYDVKM. V gave up 6 bases and J gave up 0 bases; unmatched junction bases: 14. This CDR3 is 19 amino acids long.

The chain has TRBV28 and TRBJ2-5; tentative D call: TRBD2 (6 bases). The V and J ends lost 5 bases and 5 bases respectively, with 18 bases between them. The germline CDR1 and CDR2 sequences are MDHEN and SYDVKM. This CDR3 is 15 amino acids long. The CDR3, as DNA: TGTGCCAGCAGTGCCCAATGGGCAGGGAGGGAGACCCAGTACTTC. Translated, it gives CASSAQWAGRETQYF.

This chain uses TRBV7-8 with TRBJ2-5; 7 bases match TRBD1. Near its end, the DNA agrees better with TRBJ2-7, so the J call may be wrong. The CDR3 spans 16 residues. The germline V gene encodes CDR1 SGHVS and CDR2 FQNEAQ. For the CDR3, the DNA is TGTGCCAGCAGCCCGCACGGACGACAGGGCTCCTACGAGCAGTACTTC. This codes for CASSPHGRQGSYEQYF.

This chain uses TRBV10-2 with TRBJ2-7, with 7 bases lining up with TRBD1. The germline V gene has CDR1 WSHSY and CDR2 SAAADI. The CDR3 contains 15 residues. The V segment lost 3 bases and the J segment 6 bases; nucleotides outside the gene matches: 11. CDR3 in amino acids: CASSEQGTEMLEQYF. The CDR3 DNA is TGCGCCAGCAGTGAACAGGGGACAGAAATGCTCGAGCAGTACTTC.

The chain recombines TRBV10-3 with TRBJ2-3; D is tentatively TRBD1 or TRBD2 (5 bases each). CDR1 and CDR2 (germline): ENHRY, SYGVKD. The CDR3 covers 14 residues. Trimming removed 6 bases at V and 3 bases at J, with 13 bases between. The CDR3 bases are TGTGCCATCAGACCCGGGACCGAGACAGATACGCAGTATTTT. This codes for CAIRPGTETDTQYF.

V usage is TRBV7-8 and J usage is TRBJ2-7; weak D call: TRBD2 (6 bases). Germline values: CDR1 SGHVS, CDR2 FQNEAQ. Trimming left V 1 base short and J 3 bases short, with 10 bases between. The CDR3 runs 14 residues. CDR3 nucleotides: TGTGCCAGCAGCTTAGAGACGGGAGACTACGAGCAGTACTTC. Translated: CASSLETGDYEQYF.

The V gene is TRBV10-3, the J gene TRBJ1-3, with TRBD1 identical over 7 bases. Trimming removed 6 bases from V and 2 bases from J; junction bases left unmatched: 7. The germline CDR1 and CDR2 sequences are ENHRY and SYGVKD. This CDR3 has 15 residues. CDR3 DNA sequence: TGTGCCATCAGGCGGGACAGCCAGGCTGGAAACACCATATATTTT. Protein: CAIRRDSQAGNTIYF.

V is TRBV5-1 and J is TRBJ2-1, with 11 bases fitting TRBD2. The CDR3 covers 15 residues. CDR1 is SGHRS and CDR2 is YFSETQ in the germline V gene. V dropped 4 bases and J dropped 4; count of bases not matched to a gene: 4. CDR3 loop: CASSGTSGIYNEQFF. The CDR3 nucleotides read TGCGCCAGCAGCGGGACTAGCGGAATATACAATGAGCAGTTCTTC.

The J gene is TRBJ1-2, the V gene TRBV28; TRBD1 matches at 10 bases. Trimming took 4 bases from V and 11 from J; bases not matched to a gene: 13. There are 15 residues in the CDR3. CDR1 MDHEN and CDR2 SYDVKM come from the germline V gene. This chain's CDR3 is CASSSGQGVPLGYTF. The DNA for the CDR3 is TGTGCCAGCAGTTCCGGACAGGGGGTTCCTTTAGGGTACACCTTC.

The CDR3, as DNA: TGTGCCTGGAGTGAATGGGGCAGAAGGAACACTGAAGCTTTCTTT. This gives the protein CAWSEWGRRNTEAFF. The chain combines TRBV30 with TRBJ1-1; tentative D call: TRBD1 (5 bases). The V gene lost 1 base and the J gene lost 1 base, with 13 bases spanning the gap. Germline CDR1 and CDR2: GTSNPN and SVGIG (reference sequence). The CDR3 is 15 amino acids.